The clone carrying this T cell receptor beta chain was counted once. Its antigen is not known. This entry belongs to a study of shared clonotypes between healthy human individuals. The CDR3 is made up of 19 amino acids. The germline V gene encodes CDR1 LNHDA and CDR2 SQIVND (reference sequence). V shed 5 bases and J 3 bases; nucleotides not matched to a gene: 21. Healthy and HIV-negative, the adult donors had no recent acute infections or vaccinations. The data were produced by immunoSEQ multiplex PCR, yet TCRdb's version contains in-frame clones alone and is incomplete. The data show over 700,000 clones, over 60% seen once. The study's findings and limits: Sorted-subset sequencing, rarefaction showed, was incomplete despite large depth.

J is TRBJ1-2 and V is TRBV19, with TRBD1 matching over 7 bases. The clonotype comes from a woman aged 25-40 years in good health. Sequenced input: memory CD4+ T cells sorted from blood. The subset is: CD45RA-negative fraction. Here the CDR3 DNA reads TGTGCCAGTAGTGATAAGGGTACCATGGGACAGACAAGAGACTATGGCTACACCTTC. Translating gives CASSDKGTMGQTRDYGYTF.